A selection of T cell receptor beta chains follows, all from one sample in a study of spatial heterogeneity in lung cancer. TCRdb ran MiXCR on the 5' RACE reads and lists one entry per CDR3 protein. The table has around 40,000 distinct CDR3 sequences, roughly 5.2% seen once. This sample comprised PBMCs, obtained at surgery. These receptors were obtained from a male donor with early-stage non-small cell lung cancer. The CDR3 runs from the conserved cysteine through the conserved F or W. Each record gives: J gene, clone size, D gene, CDR3 length, V gene, CDR3 DNA, CDR3 protein. D genes are given only for firm matches. For some rows the clone size is stated as once, few or many, or as a class when expanded; others skip it.

TRBJ1-5 | many | TRBD1 | 15 | TRBV18 | TGTGCCAGCTCATGGGACAGGGGTGCTTCTCAGCCCCAGCATTTT | CASSWDRGASQPQHF
TRBJ2-7 | many | NA | 15 | TRBV7-2 | TGTGCCAGCAGCCCCGGACGACAGAGCTCCTACGAGCAGTACTTC | CASSPGRQSSYEQYF
TRBJ2-5 | few | NA | 13 | TRBV6-2/TRBV6-3 | TGTGCCAGCACCCGGGACTTCCAAGAGACCCAGTACTTC | CASTRDFQETQYF
TRBJ2-1 | NA | TRBD2 | 14 | TRBV7-3 | TGTGCCAGCAGCCTGACTAGCGGGGGCGGGGAGCAGTTCTTC | CASSLTSGGGEQFF
TRBJ2-5 | NA | NA | 14 | TRBV7-2 | TGTGCCAGCAGCCCCCCACACCGCCAAGAGACCCAGTACTTC | CASSPPHRQETQYF
TRBJ2-7 | few | NA | 18 | TRBV7-2 | TGTGCCAGTCTTAAGGGCCGGGGAGGCCCTACTCTAGGTTACGAGCAGTACTTC | CASLKGRGGPTLGYEQYF
TRBJ2-3 | few | NA | 13 | TRBV20-1 | TGCAGTGCCGAAACCGGGGGCACAGATACGCAGTATTTT | CSAETGGTDTQYF
TRBJ1-4 | many | NA | 14 | TRBV7-9 | TGTGCCAGCAGCTTAAGCCAGCTTAATGAAAAACTGTTTTTT | CASSLSQLNEKLFF
TRBJ1-5 | NA | TRBD1 | 15 | TRBV6-5 | TGTGCCAGCAGGGCGGACAGGGCCAGCAATCAGCCCCAGCATTTT | CASRADRASNQPQHF
TRBJ2-7 | many | NA | 12 | TRBV2 | TGTGCCAGCAGTGGAGGCCCATATGGGCAGTACTTC | CASSGGPYGQYF
TRBJ1-2 | many | NA | 15 | TRBV4-3 | TGCGCCAGCAGCCAAGAAGTTTTCACTAACTATGGCTACACCTTC | CASSQEVFTNYGYTF
TRBJ2-3 | few | NA | 16 | TRBV19 | TGTGCCAGTAGTATAGGTAACACTTTCGGGACAGATACGCAGTATTTT | CASSIGNTFGTDTQYF
TRBJ1-1 | many | TRBD1 | 16 | TRBV25-1 | TGTGCCAGCAGTGAATACGAACAGGGGATGAACACTGAAGCTTTCTTT | CASSEYEQGMNTEAFF
TRBJ2-5 | few | NA | 11 | TRBV23-1 | TGCGCCAGCTGCCCAGAAGAGACCCAGTACTTC | CASCPEETQYF
TRBJ1-2 | many | NA | 13 | TRBV3-1 | TGTGCCAGCAGCCAGGCTACAGGGTTTGGCTACACCTTC | CASSQATGFGYTF
TRBJ2-7 | many | NA | 13 | TRBV12-3/TRBV12-4 | TGTGCCAGCGGATCTACCTGGACCTACGAGCAGTACTTC | CASGSTWTYEQYF
TRBJ2-3 | many | NA | 18 | TRBV6-2/TRBV6-3 | TGTGCCAGCAGTCTCCGTCGTCTGGCTGAATCCCGCTTAGATACGCAGTATTTT | CASSLRRLAESRLDTQYF